Below, one TCR beta chain is given with its context. This CDR3 contains 16 residues. V was pared by 4 bases and J by 1 base, with 7 bases of the junction left unmatched. Looked up from germline, CDR1 is MDHEN and CDR2 is SYDVKM. For each extraction, RNA and DNA were obtained together from 20-30 mg of unsorted bulk tissue. Reverse transcription of roughly 0.5 ug total RNA with a constant-region primer produced TCR beta cDNA. Employing slightly modified ARM-PCR, three nested multiplex PCR rounds were run, and these gave rise to the TCR beta libraries. TRBV1-TRBV30 forward primers paired with a C-beta reverse primer drove the first two PCR rounds, approximately 11 cycles each. In TCRdb, the multiplex PCR reads were re-called with MiXCR into one record per CDR3 protein. Altogether fewer than 150,000 distinct CDR3 sequences are present, 55% to 65% being singletons, with the ten largest covering roughly 9%.

These data originate in a study of tumor-infiltrating lymphocytes in primary liver carcinoma. This clonotype was sampled from a woman aged 55-75 years with primary liver carcinoma and hepatitis B virus infection. The source material was liver tumor tissue from sampling region 1. As for subset: tumor region T1, superior pole. The rearrangement uses TRBV28 and TRBJ2-1; TRBD1 agrees at 7 bases. CDR3 protein: CASSCNWDRSYNEQFF. The CDR3 coding sequence is TGTGCCAGCAGTTGTAATTGGGACAGATCCTACAATGAGCAGTTCTTC.